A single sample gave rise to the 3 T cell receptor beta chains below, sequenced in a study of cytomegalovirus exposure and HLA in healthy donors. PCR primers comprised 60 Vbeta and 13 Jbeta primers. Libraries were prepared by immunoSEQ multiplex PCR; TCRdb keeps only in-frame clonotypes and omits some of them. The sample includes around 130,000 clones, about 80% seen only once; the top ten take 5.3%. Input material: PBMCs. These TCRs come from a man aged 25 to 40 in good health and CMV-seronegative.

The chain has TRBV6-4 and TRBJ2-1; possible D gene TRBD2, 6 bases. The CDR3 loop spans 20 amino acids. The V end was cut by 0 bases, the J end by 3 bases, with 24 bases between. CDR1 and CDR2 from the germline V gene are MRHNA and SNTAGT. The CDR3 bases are TGTGCCAGCAGTGACTCGAATTGGCGGGAAACATTCTACAACTACAATGAGCAGTTCTTC. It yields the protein CASSDSNWRETFYNYNEQFF.

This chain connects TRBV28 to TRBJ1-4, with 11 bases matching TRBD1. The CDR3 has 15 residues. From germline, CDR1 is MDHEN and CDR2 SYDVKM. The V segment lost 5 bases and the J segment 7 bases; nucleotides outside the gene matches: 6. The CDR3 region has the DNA TGTGCCAGCAGTCTGCGGACAGGGGGCTTTGAAAAACTGTTTTTT. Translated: CASSLRTGGFEKLFF.

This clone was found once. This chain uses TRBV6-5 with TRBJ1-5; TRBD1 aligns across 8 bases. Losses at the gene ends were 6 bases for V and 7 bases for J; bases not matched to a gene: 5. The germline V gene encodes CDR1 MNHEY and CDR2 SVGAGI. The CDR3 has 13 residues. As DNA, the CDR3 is TGTGCCAGCAGCTCAGGGGGCCTCCAGCCCCAGCATTTT. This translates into CASSSGGLQPQHF.